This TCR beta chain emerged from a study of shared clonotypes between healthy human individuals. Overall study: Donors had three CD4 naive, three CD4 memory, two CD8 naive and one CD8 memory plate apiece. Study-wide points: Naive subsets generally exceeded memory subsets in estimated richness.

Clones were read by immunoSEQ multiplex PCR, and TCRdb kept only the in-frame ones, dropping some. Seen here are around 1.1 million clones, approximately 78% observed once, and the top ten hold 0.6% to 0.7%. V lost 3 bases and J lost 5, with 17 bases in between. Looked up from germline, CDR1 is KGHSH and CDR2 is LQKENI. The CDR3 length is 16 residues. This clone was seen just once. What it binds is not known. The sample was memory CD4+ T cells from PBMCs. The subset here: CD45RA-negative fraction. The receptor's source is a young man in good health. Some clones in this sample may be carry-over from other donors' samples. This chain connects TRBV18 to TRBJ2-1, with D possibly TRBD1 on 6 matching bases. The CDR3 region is CASSPTDSLGNNEQFF. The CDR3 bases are TGTGCCAGCTCACCTACGGACAGCTTGGGAAACAATGAGCAGTTCTTC.